This T cell receptor beta chain was found in a study of early T cells in non-severe SARS-CoV-2 infection (dated by TCRdb to the early 2020s). Broadly, across the study: Because TCR sequencing relied on bulk RNA taken from unsorted whole blood, pairing of alpha and beta chains was not possible.

What the research found in general, with its limitations: VDJdb matching was skewed toward anti-spike CD8 responses, so virus-specific expansions were likely underestimated and private and CD4 specificities were missed.

A case-control design nested within a healthcare worker cohort in London, UK, was used, with weekly nasopharyngeal swab PCR tests and blood sampling performed. Healthcare workers were recruited during the week of the UK lockdown, between 23 and 31 March 2020, and followed weekly for up to about 15 weeks. This clonotype occurred many times. Its antigen remains undetermined. Per-base quality was not reported, and no clone a single base away is much larger than it. The library came from 5' RACE. The instrument given in TCRdb is NextSeq 500. Unique molecular identifiers were attached to individual cDNA molecules in the TCR library protocol so that sequencing error and PCR bias could be corrected. Sequencing covered both TCR alpha and beta chains, and within each sample the abundances of alpha and beta sequences were tightly co-correlated. On the study's bioinformatics: Decombinator V4 was used to perform V gene, J gene and CDR3 annotation of TCR sequences. Expanded TCRs were defined as changing significantly between any two time points under a Poisson model with p below 0.0001. TCR abundances were normalised to the total number of TCRs sequenced per sample and were expressed as counts per million. TRAV1-2 paired with TRAJ12, TRAJ20 or TRAJ33 defined MAIT TCRs, while TRAV10 paired with TRAJ18 defined iNKT TCRs. VDJdb, accessed on 1 November 2021, was searched for TCRs annotated for CMV, EBV and SARS-CoV-2, and TCRs annotated for more than one antigen were excluded. TCRdb applied fastp at Q25 and MiXCR to the public reads, then kept only in-frame beta chains. Records with the same CDR3 protein are collapsed into one entry carrying the most frequent genes and DNA. The V and J calls reflect TCRdb's pipeline rather than the authors' work. The sample contains about 34,000 distinct CDR3 sequences, over 5% of them found a single time. The ten largest clones represent 7.6% of the sample.

At the junction V is shortened by 4 bases and J by 9 bases; bases outside the gene matches: 7. CDR1 and CDR2 were assigned from the germline V gene as SGHTA and FQGNSA. Measured from the cysteine to the phenylalanine, the CDR3 is 15 residues long. Kept here is only the CDR3 DNA, which spans 45 bases and is read in frame from base 1. The receptor chain draws on TRBV7-2 and TRBJ2-1, with 12 middle bases fitting TRBD2. What was sequenced was whole blood. This TCR derives from an adult who was a healthcare worker with PCR-confirmed SARS-CoV-2 infection or an uninfected control (not recorded which). The CDR3 has the sequence CASSSSSGGELEQFF. The DNA sequence is given as TGTGCCAGCAGCTCATCTAGCGGGGGGGAACTTGAGCAGTTCTTC.